A single sample gave rise to the 30 T cell receptor beta chains below, sequenced in a study of blood T cell repertoires in COVID-19. The assay was immunoSEQ multiplex PCR, and TCRdb's table has in-frame clones only and misses some. This table holds about 82,000 clones, around 78% found once. The sequenced material came from peripheral blood. The receptors here all came from a man aged 60 to 75 with COVID-19, enrolled during active disease.

This chain uses TRBV5-5 with TRBJ1-4, with TRBD1 as a possible D gene (5 bases). The CDR3 length is 15 residues. Germline V gene lookup returns CDR1 SGHKS and CDR2 YYEKEE (reference sequence). The V end was cut by 5 bases, the J end by 4 bases, with 15 bases between. CDR3 loop: CASSALGAGNEKLFF. The DNA for the CDR3 is TGTGCCAGCAGTGCCCTTGGGGCCGGTAATGAAAAACTGTTTTTT.

This chain links TRBV13 with TRBJ1-2, with TRBD1 matching 7 bases. There are 14 residues in the CDR3. J gave up 5 bases and V 1 base, and 4 bases lay outside the gene matches. CDR1 is PRHDT, CDR2 FYEKMQ, per germline (reference sequence). Written as DNA, the CDR3 is TGTGCCAGCAGCTTAGTTGGGACAGCTTATGGCTACACCTTC. This gives the protein CASSLVGTAYGYTF.

The chain links TRBV9 to TRBJ1-4, with D perhaps TRBD1 (5 bases). V gave up 0 bases and J gave up 2 bases, with 14 bases separating them. The V gene's germline CDR1 is SGDLS and CDR2 YYNGEE. This CDR3 has 17 residues. The CDR3 region is CASSVATGYGTNEKLFF. The CDR3 DNA sequence: TGTGCCAGCAGCGTAGCAACAGGCTACGGGACTAATGAAAAACTGTTTTTT.

The chain has TRBV5-1 and TRBJ2-1, with 7 bases aligning to TRBD2. CDR3 size: 15 residues. Germline values: CDR1 SGHRS, CDR2 YFSETQ. Trimming cost V 3 bases and J 2 bases; bases outside gene matches: 5. This CDR3 reads CASSSPGGAYNEQFF. In nucleotides, the CDR3 is TGCGCCAGCAGCTCGCCGGGAGGAGCCTACAATGAGCAGTTCTTC.

The V gene is TRBV11-2, the J gene TRBJ1-2, with TRBD1 identical over 11 bases. The CDR3 loop spans 16 amino acids. Trimming removed 1 base from V and 4 bases from J; junction bases left unmatched: 5. The germline CDR1 and CDR2 sequences are SGHAT and FQNNGV. This CDR3 reads CASSLGGTGGLYGYTF. CDR3 sequence (DNA): TGTGCCAGCAGCTTAGGTGGGACAGGGGGACTCTATGGCTACACCTTC.

This chain uses TRBV11-2 with TRBJ2-7; D possibly corresponds to TRBD1 (5 bases). V was pared by 4 bases and J by 2 bases, with 9 bases between. Germline V CDR1 and CDR2: SGHAT, FQNNGV. CDR3 length equals 13 residues. The chain's CDR3 is CASSSDIPYEQYF. In DNA form, the CDR3 reads TGTGCCAGCAGCTCGGACATCCCCTACGAGCAGTACTTC.

The chain carries TRBV19 and TRBJ1-5; D gene unclear. V lost 4 bases and J lost 7, with 11 bases in between. CDR3 size: 13 residues. Germline CDR1 is LNHDA and CDR2 is SQIVND (reference sequence). CDR3 sequence: CASSTSEGQPQHF. CDR3 coding DNA: TGTGCCAGTAGTACCAGTGAGGGCCAGCCCCAGCATTTT.

This clone has more than one count but fewer than ten. V and J are TRBV29-1 and TRBJ2-7; a possible D gene is TRBD1 (6 bases). The germline gives CDR1 SQVTM, CDR2 ANQGSEA. This CDR3 region has 15 residues. The ends were cut back, 1 base at V and 3 bases at J, with 16 bases in the middle. CDR3 nucleotide sequence: TGCAGCGTTGAAGTACTTGCACAGGGAGTCTACGAGCAGTACTTC. Protein: CSVEVLAQGVYEQYF.

This clone was seen only a few times. The chain couples TRBV10-3 to TRBJ2-5; 7 bases align to TRBD2. Looked up from germline, CDR1 is ENHRY and CDR2 is SYGVKD. With 2 bases clipped from V and 1 base from J, the junction kept 4 bases outside the gene matches. CDR3 size: 15 residues. The CDR3 region has the DNA TGTGCCATCAGTGAGCTGGCGGGAGCCCAAGAGACCCAGTACTTC. This gives the protein CAISELAGAQETQYF.

This sequence joins TRBV9 and TRBJ1-1; 9 bases agree with TRBD1. The CDR3 is 17 amino acids. V dropped 3 bases and J dropped 4; count of bases not matched to a gene: 13. Germline V gives CDR1 SGDLS, CDR2 YYNGEE. The CDR3 loop is CASSARREGQGTTEAFF. CDR3 nucleotides: TGTGCCAGCAGCGCGCGAAGGGAGGGACAGGGAACCACTGAAGCTTTCTTT. Together with reference TRBV9 and TRBJ1-1, the CDR3 gives the full variable domain: DSGVTQTPKHLITATGQRVTLRCSPRSGDLSVYWYQQSLDQGLQFLIQYYNGEERAKGNILERFSAQQFPDLHSELNLSSLELGDSALYFCASSARREGQGTTEAFFGQGTRLTVV.

The chain couples TRBV18 to TRBJ1-1, with D possibly matching TRBD1 (5 bases). CDR3 length: 14 residues. The germline V and J ends were trimmed by 8 bases and 5 bases, with 18 bases remaining between them. Germline V gene sequence: CDR1 KGHSH, CDR2 LQKENI. The CDR3 spells CASTASGGGTEAFF. Written as DNA, the CDR3 is TGTGCCAGCACGGCCTCCGGGGGGGGGACTGAAGCTTTCTTT.

CDR3 coding DNA: TGTGCCAGCAGCCGAAGCGGGGGAACAGATACGCAGTATTTT. Translating it yields CASSRSGGTDTQYF. The chain joins TRBV3-1 (or the pseudogene TRBV3-2) to TRBJ2-3; 8 nucleotides agree with TRBD2. The CDR3 consists of 14 residues. Per germline, CDR1 LGHDT and CDR2 YNNKEL (reference sequence). Trimming cost V 4 bases and J 3 bases; bases outside gene matches: 3.

The chain has TRBV12-5 and TRBJ2-7, with 13 bases matching TRBD2. This CDR3 region has 17 residues. The germline V gene encodes CDR1 LGHNT and CDR2 FRNRAP. J was trimmed by 5 bases and V by 5 bases; bases with no gene match: 12. The CDR3 coding sequence is TGTGCTAGTGGTAGCCTTTCCGGGACTAGCGGGATAAACGAGCAGTACTTC. Translated: CASGSLSGTSGINEQYF. Full variable domain (missing parts from reference TRBV12-5 and TRBJ2-7): DARVTQTPRHKVTEMGQEVTMRCQPILGHNTVFWYRQTMMQGLELLAYFRNRAPLDDSGMPKDRFSAEMPDATLATLKIQPSEPRDSAVYFCASGSLSGTSGINEQYFGPGTRLTVT.

This rearrangement joins TRBV9 to TRBJ2-3, with D maybe TRBD2 (7 bases). The V and J ends lost 0 bases and 0 bases respectively, with 11 bases between them. Germline V gene data show CDR1 as SGDLS and CDR2 as YYNGEE. CDR3 length: 16 amino acids. CDR3 region: CASSVGRGASTDTQYF. As DNA, the CDR3 is TGTGCCAGCAGCGTAGGTCGGGGGGCTAGCACAGATACGCAGTATTTT.

The DNA for the CDR3 is TGTGCCAGCAGCTCCCGGGACAGCGCATCTGGGGCCAACGTCCTGACTTTC. It codes for CASSSRDSASGANVLTF. The J gene is TRBJ2-6, the V gene TRBV11-2; 7 nucleotides match TRBD1. This CDR3 has 17 residues. After removal of 4 bases from V and 1 base from J, the junction contained 7 bases not matched to a gene. CDR1 is SGHAT, CDR2 FQNNGV, per germline.

V usage is TRBV5-1 and J usage is TRBJ2-2; TRBD2 is a possible D gene (7 bases). The CDR3 has 15 amino acids. Trimming removed 0 bases from V and 4 bases from J, with 10 bases in between. Germline values: CDR1 SGHRS, CDR2 YFSETQ. The CDR3 DNA is TGCGCCAGCAGCTTGGACAGGGAGGGCACCGGGGAGCTGTTTTTT. Its protein is CASSLDREGTGELFF.

The V call is TRBV6-1, the J call TRBJ1-1; tentative D call: TRBD1 (5 bases). Between the trimmed V and J ends, which lost 1 base and 4 bases, there was a span of 16 bases. Germline V lookup: CDR1 MNHNS, CDR2 SASEGT. The CDR3 spans 16 residues. CDR3 coding DNA: TGTGCCAGCAGTGAAGAAATCGGCGGGGGAGGCACTGAAGCTTTCTTT. It specifies CASSEEIGGGGTEAFF.

This clone was found many times. The V call is TRBV25-1, the J call TRBJ1-2; D remains ambiguous. There are 12 residues in the CDR3. V lost 7 bases and J 7 bases, leaving 13 bases between the germline ends. CDR1 and CDR2 from the germline V gene are MGHDK and SYGVNS. CDR3 sequence: CASKNEAGGYTF. CDR3 in DNA: TGTGCCAGCAAGAATGAAGCGGGTGGCTACACCTTC.

In its sample, this clone was seen once. V usage is TRBV7-2 and J usage is TRBJ1-4; D may be TRBD1 (6 bases). In germline, CDR1 is SGHTA, CDR2 FQGNSA. V gave up 1 base and J gave up 7 bases, with 10 bases separating them. CDR3 size: 14 residues. The DNA for the CDR3 is TGTGCCAGCAGCTTAGTAACAGGGAGTGAAAAACTGTTTTTT. Translated: CASSLVTGSEKLFF.

The V call is TRBV5-1, the J call TRBJ2-7; 8 bases fit TRBD1. The length of the CDR3 is 12 residues. In germline, CDR1 is SGHRS, CDR2 YFSETQ. The V and J ends lost 4 bases and 5 bases, in that order; junction bases with no gene match: 2. In DNA form, the CDR3 reads TGCGCCAGCAGCGTGACAGGGGACGAGCAGTACTTC. This sequence encodes CASSVTGDEQYF.

This clone was observed once. The rearrangement links TRBV29-1 to TRBJ1-2, with D uncertain. Germline CDR1 SQVTM, CDR2 ANQGSEA. The CDR3 totals 13 residues. V lost 6 bases to trimming and J lost 8 bases, with 19 bases between them. Here the CDR3 DNA reads TGCAGCGTGGCCGTCAGAACCTCAACAGGCTACACCTTC. Translated: CSVAVRTSTGYTF.

The chain uses TRBV5-1 and TRBJ2-2; 8 bases align to TRBD1. With 0 bases clipped from V and 7 bases from J, the junction kept 5 bases outside the gene matches. From germline, CDR1 is SGHRS and CDR2 YFSETQ. The CDR3 covers 15 residues. The CDR3: CASSLGQGSSGELFF. The CDR3 DNA reads as TGCGCCAGCAGCTTGGGACAGGGGTCGAGCGGGGAGCTGTTTTTT.

As for this clone: This sample also contains other DNA sequences that code for the same CDR3. The chain carries TRBV7-3 and TRBJ2-1; D is possibly TRBD1 (5 bases). The germline V gene has CDR1 SGHTA and CDR2 FQGTGA. The CDR3 length is 12 residues. V shed 5 bases and J shed 10 bases, with 12 bases lying between them. CDR3 region: CASSLPAGEQFF. The CDR3 nucleotides read TGTGCCAGCAGCCTACCAGCAGGGGAGCAGTTCTTC.

The chain joins TRBV7-2 to TRBJ1-1, with TRBD1 matching 8 bases. The CDR3 loop spans 14 amino acids. Unmatched junction bases numbered 8, after V lost 8 bases and J lost 3 bases. The germline CDR1 and CDR2 sequences are SGHTA and FQGNSA. DNA of the CDR3: TGTGCCAGCTACCGCCGGGGACAGGACACTGAAGCTTTCTTT. Protein product: CASYRRGQDTEAFF.

This clone is a singleton in its sample. V is TRBV11-2 and J is TRBJ2-2; no clear D. The CDR3 totals 15 residues. Trimming took off 0 bases at V and 5 bases at J, with 10 bases between the two ends. CDR1 is SGHAT and CDR2 is FQNNGV in the germline V gene. The DNA of the CDR3 is TGTGCCAGCAGCTTAGAACTAATTGGGACCGGGGAGCTGTTTTTT. This codes for CASSLELIGTGELFF. Filled out from reference TRBV11-2 and TRBJ2-2, the complete variable domain reads EAGVAQSPRYKIIEKRQSVAFWCNPISGHATLYWYQQILGQGPKLLIQFQNNGVVDDSQLPKDRFSAERLKGVDSTLKIQPAKLEDSAVYLCASSLELIGTGELFFGEGSRLTVL.

The chain links TRBV15 to TRBJ2-1, with TRBD2 matching over 7 bases. The CDR3 loop spans 16 amino acids. The V and J ends lost 5 bases and 4 bases, in that order; junction bases with no gene match: 11. Per germline, CDR1 LNHNV and CDR2 YYDKDF (reference sequence). CDR3 sequence reads: CATSPSSGPGYNEQFF. The CDR3 DNA reads TGTGCCACCAGCCCCTCTAGCGGACCCGGGTACAATGAGCAGTTCTTC.

This clone was detected only a few times. This chain joins TRBV5-5 and TRBJ2-7; maybe TRBD2 (5 bases). The CDR3 length is 12 residues. The germline V gene encodes CDR1 SGHKS and CDR2 YYEKEE (reference sequence). V gave up 3 bases and J gave up 4 bases, with 8 bases separating them. DNA of the CDR3: TGTGCCAGCAGCTCAGGAGGTTACGAGCAGTACTTC. It translates to CASSSGGYEQYF.

The chain joins TRBV29-1 to TRBJ2-7; TRBD1 might be the D (7 bases). The CDR3 covers 12 residues. The germline V gene encodes CDR1 SQVTM and CDR2 ANQGSEA. The germline V and J ends were trimmed by 5 bases and 6 bases, with 14 bases remaining between them. Written as DNA, the CDR3 is TGCAGCGTTTCGAGGCAGGGGGGCGAGCAGTACTTC. Its protein is CSVSRQGGEQYF.

The V call is TRBV2, the J call TRBJ2-2; unclear D gene. The CDR3 length is 15 residues. Trimming took off 2 bases at V and 3 bases at J, with 10 bases between the two ends. Germline V CDR1 and CDR2: SNHLY, FYNNEI. This CDR3 is CASSERPTDTGELFF. As DNA, the CDR3 is TGTGCCAGCAGTGAACGCCCCACGGACACCGGGGAGCTGTTTTTT.

J is TRBJ1-3 and V is TRBV9, with a tentative D call TRBD1 (5 bases). CDR1 is SGDLS and CDR2 is YYNGEE in the germline V gene. This CDR3 has 16 residues. Trimming left V 3 bases short and J 2 bases short, with 15 bases between. The CDR3 loop is CASSASGAGAGNTIYF. CDR3 in DNA: TGTGCCAGCAGCGCTAGCGGGGCGGGGGCTGGAAACACCATATATTTT.